This entry lists 14 T cell receptor beta chains sequenced from one sample in a study of T cell repertoires in cytomegalovirus infection. TCRdb fed the reads into MiXCR, producing one record per CDR3 protein. This repertoire shows about 400,000 distinct CDR3 sequences, about a sixth found once; its top ten account for roughly 9%. Sequenced material: PBMCs. The source of these receptors is a human donor in good health (CMV status not recorded). Some clones in this sample may be carry-over from other donors' samples.

This clonotype was counted ten times or more. This chain links TRBV7-8 with TRBJ2-1; TRBD2 matches at 12 bases. Germline trimming cut 5 bases from V and 9 bases from J; bases unmatched to any gene: 8. The CDR3 length is 15 residues. Per germline, CDR1 SGHVS and CDR2 FQNEAQ. CDR3 sequence reads: CASSPRTSGTAEQFF. The CDR3 bases are TGTGCCAGCAGCCCGAGGACTAGCGGGACGGCTGAGCAGTTCTTC.

This sequence joins TRBV10-3 and TRBJ1-2, with D tentatively TRBD1 (5 bases). The length of the CDR3 is 14 residues. Trimming took off 2 bases at V and 4 bases at J, with 11 bases between the two ends. Per the germline V gene, CDR1 is ENHRY and CDR2 is SYGVKD. The CDR3 is CAISEGDAVYGYTF. For the CDR3, the DNA is TGTGCCATCAGTGAGGGGGACGCCGTCTATGGCTACACCTTC.

This clonotype was picked up a small number of times. This rearrangement joins TRBV20-1 to TRBJ2-7; the match to TRBD1 covers 10 bases. There are 13 residues in the CDR3. Germline CDR1 DFQATT, CDR2 SNEGSKA (reference sequence). Trimming took 6 bases from V and 4 from J; bases not matched to a gene: 6. CDR3 region: CSAMGQGTYEQYF. As DNA, the CDR3 is TGCAGTGCCATGGGACAGGGGACTTACGAGCAGTACTTC.

This clonotype was seen only a few times. The chain joins TRBV6-6 to TRBJ2-2; no definite D call. CDR1 and CDR2 from the germline V gene are MNHNY and SVGAGI (reference sequence). The CDR3 sequence is 13 residues long. Trimming left V 7 bases short and J 0 bases short, with 6 bases between. The CDR3 region is CASKVSNTGELFF. The CDR3 coding sequence is TGTGCCAGCAAGGTTTCGAACACCGGGGAGCTGTTTTTT.

This clonotype occurred a few times. V gene TRBV20-1 combines with J gene TRBJ2-3; 11 positions agree with TRBD2. There are 16 residues in the CDR3. V lost 0 bases and J lost 5; bases outside the gene matches: 7. From germline, CDR1 is DFQATT and CDR2 SNEGSKA (reference sequence). CDR3 region: CSARDAASGGIDTQYF. CDR3 DNA sequence: TGCAGTGCTAGAGATGCGGCTAGCGGGGGGATAGATACGCAGTATTTT.

This clonotype has only a few counts. The CDR3 loop reads CASSLESGGWTETQYF. The DNA for the CDR3 is TGTGCCAGCAGCTTAGAGTCAGGGGGTTGGACCGAGACCCAGTACTTC. The chain employs TRBV7-2 and TRBJ2-5, with 7 bases fitting TRBD1. Looked up from germline, CDR1 is SGHTA and CDR2 is FQGNSA. The CDR3 is 16 amino acids. V lost 1 base to trimming and J lost 5 bases; unmatched junction nucleotides: 10.

This clonotype appeared many times. V and J are TRBV7-8 and TRBJ2-7; perhaps D is TRBD1 or TRBD2 (5 bases each). The CDR3 is 14 amino acids. Trimming shortened V by 3 bases and J by 7 bases, and 16 bases separated the two germline ends. Germline-derived CDR1 and CDR2 are SGHVS and FQNEAQ. The CDR3 DNA reads as TGTGCCAGCAGCTTTTCCCCGGGACCATGGGAGCAGTACTTC. This sequence encodes CASSFSPGPWEQYF.

This clonotype was seen only a few times. The chain links TRBV2 to TRBJ2-7; D is ambiguous. There are 13 residues in the CDR3. Trimming stripped 7 bases from V and 6 bases from J, with 16 bases between. Germline V gene lookup returns CDR1 SNHLY and CDR2 FYNNEI. The CDR3 here is CASNLRPFSEQYF. For the CDR3, the DNA is TGTGCCAGCAACCTCCGGCCGTTCTCCGAGCAGTACTTC.

This sequence joins TRBV28 and TRBJ2-5; D possibly corresponds to TRBD2 (5 bases). The CDR3 is 14 residues long. Germline CDR1 reads MDHEN; CDR2 reads SYDVKM. Trimming stripped 5 bases from V and 5 bases from J, with 15 bases between. CDR3 coding DNA: TGTGCCAGCAGTATTGGCGGACGAGGGGAGACCCAGTACTTC. It encodes CASSIGGRGETQYF.

The rearrangement uses TRBV12-3 or TRBV12-4 and TRBJ2-3; TRBD1 agrees at 9 bases. CDR3 length: 15 amino acids. Unmatched junction bases numbered 3, after V lost 1 base and J lost 4 bases. CDR3: CASSLGTGVADTQYF. The CDR3 DNA reads as TGTGCCAGCAGTTTAGGGACAGGGGTTGCAGATACGCAGTATTTT.

This clonotype has at least ten counts. The rearrangement uses TRBV7-2 and TRBJ1-6; D uncertain. Germline CDR1 reads SGHTA; CDR2 reads FQGNSA. Between the trimmed V and J ends, which lost 0 bases and 10 bases, there was a span of 10 bases. The CDR3 has 14 amino acids. The CDR3 loop is CASSLAAGPSPLHF. The CDR3 DNA sequence: TGTGCCAGCAGCTTAGCTGCCGGACCCTCACCCCTCCACTTT.

The chain recombines TRBV6-4 with TRBJ2-1; 8 bases fit TRBD2. The germline CDR1 and CDR2 sequences are MRHNA and SNTAGT. The CDR3 has 14 residues. J lost 6 bases, V lost 1 base, and 2 bases had no gene match. In DNA form, the CDR3 reads TGTGCCAGCAGTGACTTCAGCGGGAGCAATGAGCAGTTCTTC. Residues: CASSDFSGSNEQFF.

This clonotype showed up just a few times. J is TRBJ2-5 and V is TRBV9, with TRBD1 matching 12 bases. The CDR3 has 14 residues. J gave up 5 bases and V 7 bases, and 6 bases lay outside the gene matches. Germline V gene lookup returns CDR1 SGDLS and CDR2 YYNGEE. The chain's CDR3 is CASAGDRGLETQYF. The CDR3 DNA reads TGTGCCAGCGCTGGGGACAGGGGGCTTGAGACCCAGTACTTC.

The V call is TRBV19, the J call TRBJ1-4; TRBD1 matches 7 bases. Germline-derived CDR1 and CDR2 are LNHDA and SQIVND (reference sequence). The CDR3 contains 14 residues. After removal of 3 bases from V and 4 bases from J, the junction contained 2 bases not matched to a gene. The CDR3 DNA follows: TGTGCCAGTAGTATGACAGGGATTAATGAAAAACTGTTTTTT. Its protein is CASSMTGINEKLFF. Supplemented by reference TRBV19 and TRBJ1-4, the full variable domain reads DGGITQSPKYLFRKEGQNVTLSCEQNLNHDAMYWYRQDPGQGLRLIYYSQIVNDFQKGDIAEGYSVSREKKESFPLTVTSAQKNPTAFYLCASSMTGINEKLFFGSGTQLSVL.